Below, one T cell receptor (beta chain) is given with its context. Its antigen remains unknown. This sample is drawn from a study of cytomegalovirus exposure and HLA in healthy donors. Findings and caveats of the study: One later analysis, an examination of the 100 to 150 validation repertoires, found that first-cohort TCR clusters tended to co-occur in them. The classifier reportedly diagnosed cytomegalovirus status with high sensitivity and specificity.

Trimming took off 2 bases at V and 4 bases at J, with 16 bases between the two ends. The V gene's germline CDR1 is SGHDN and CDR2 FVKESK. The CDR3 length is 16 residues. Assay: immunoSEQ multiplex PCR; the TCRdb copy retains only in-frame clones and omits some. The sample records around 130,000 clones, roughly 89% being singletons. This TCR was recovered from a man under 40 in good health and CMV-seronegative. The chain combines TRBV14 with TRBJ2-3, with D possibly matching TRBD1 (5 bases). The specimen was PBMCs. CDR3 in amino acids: CASSQRKAGRADTQYF. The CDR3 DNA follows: TGTGCCAGCAGCCAAAGAAAGGCAGGGCGCGCAGATACGCAGTATTTT.